These 25 T cell receptor beta chains came from one sample sequenced in a study of T-cell memory formation after mild COVID-19. From the 5' RACE reads, TCRdb called clonotypes with MiXCR, one entry per CDR3 protein. The data show about 560,000 distinct CDR3 sequences, roughly a fifth seen once. The sample consisted of PBMCs or a T cell subset sorted from them (not recorded which). The receptors were gathered from an adult woman who had mild COVID-19 (a few samples of this study predate the infection). Cell type and time point are not known.

This sequence joins TRBV7-9 and TRBJ2-1, with D unclear. Trimming shortened V by 7 bases and J by 5 bases, and 18 bases separated the two germline ends. The CDR3 runs 15 residues. CDR1 and CDR2 from the germline V gene are SEHNR and FQNEAQ (reference sequence). CDR3 in amino acids: CASIPPLAENNEQFF. DNA of the CDR3: TGTGCCAGCATCCCTCCGTTGGCAGAGAACAATGAGCAGTTCTTC.

The chain couples TRBV9 to TRBJ1-3; the D gene is possibly TRBD1 (5 bases). The CDR3 runs 16 residues. V was pared by 5 bases and J by 0 bases, with 15 bases between. CDR1 and CDR2 from the germline V gene are SGDLS and YYNGEE. The CDR3, as DNA: TGTGCCAGCAGTGCCGGGACGTTGACCTCTGGAAACACCATATATTTT. Protein: CASSAGTLTSGNTIYF.

The J gene is TRBJ1-4, the V gene TRBV20-1, with D hard to call. Germline CDR1 and CDR2: DFQATT and SNEGSKA (reference sequence). The CDR3 sequence is 11 residues long. The CDR3 region is CTAGLNEKLFF. The CDR3 DNA is TGCACCGCGGGGTTAAATGAAAAACTGTTTTTT.

The chain couples TRBV11-3 to TRBJ1-1, with D hard to call. Germline CDR1 is SGHNT and CDR2 is YENEEA. The CDR3 loop spans 15 amino acids. V was clipped by 0 bases and J by 4 bases, with 12 bases between them. The CDR3 loop reads CASSLDFPASTEAFF. The CDR3, as DNA: TGTGCCAGCAGCTTAGATTTCCCAGCCAGCACTGAAGCTTTCTTT.

The chain uses TRBV29-1 and TRBJ1-3, with 9 bases aligning to TRBD1. After removal of 7 bases from V and 2 bases from J, the junction contained 12 bases not matched to a gene. The CDR3 is 16 amino acids. From germline, CDR1 is SQVTM and CDR2 ANQGSEA. CDR3 sequence: CSGDRVGVGAGNTIYF. Here the CDR3 DNA reads TGCAGCGGGGACAGGGTAGGGGTAGGGGCTGGAAACACCATATATTTT.

This clonotype has just a few counts. The rearrangement joins TRBV30 to TRBJ1-2, with D possibly matching TRBD1 (6 bases). This CDR3 has 16 amino acids. With 0 bases removed from V and 0 bases from J, the gap between germline ends came to 14 bases. Germline-derived CDR1 and CDR2 are GTSNPN and SVGIG (reference sequence). CDR3 bases: TGTGCCTGGAGTGTACTTTCGGGGGCGCCTAACTATGGCTACACCTTC. Residues: CAWSVLSGAPNYGYTF.

This chain links TRBV20-1 with TRBJ1-1; 9 bases align to TRBD1. This CDR3 has 15 residues. V was clipped by 1 base and J by 6 bases; unmatched bases: 9. Germline V gives CDR1 DFQATT, CDR2 SNEGSKA (reference sequence). The CDR3 loop is CSARGAQGAGSEAFF. The CDR3 DNA follows: TGCAGTGCTAGAGGGGCACAGGGGGCGGGCTCTGAAGCTTTCTTT.

This clonotype occurred a few times. V is TRBV24-1 and J is TRBJ2-2, with TRBD1 matching 8 bases. The CDR3 loop spans 14 amino acids. The junction had 5 bases not matched to a gene; V was cut back by 9 bases and J by 3 bases. The V gene's germline CDR1 is KGHDR and CDR2 SFDVKD. CDR3 amino acids: CATQGQEDTGELFF. Here the CDR3 DNA reads TGTGCCACCCAGGGACAGGAGGACACCGGGGAGCTGTTTTTT.

There are a few counts of this clonotype. The chain recombines TRBV19 with TRBJ2-5; 7 nucleotides agree with TRBD2. Trimming cost V 8 bases and J 1 base; bases outside gene matches: 7. The CDR3 totals 14 residues. Germline lookup yields CDR1 LNHDA and CDR2 SQIVND (reference sequence). In DNA form, the CDR3 reads TGTGCCAGTCGGGCTTCGGGAGGCCAAGAGACCCAGTACTTC. The encoded protein is CASRASGGQETQYF.

There are a few counts of this clonotype. The chain joins TRBV7-9 to TRBJ2-3; D is unclear. CDR1 and CDR2 (germline): SEHNR, FQNEAQ (reference sequence). This CDR3 is built from 14 residues. Trimming took off 5 bases at V and 10 bases at J, with 19 bases between the two ends. The DNA of the CDR3 is TGTGCCAGCAGCCCAGAAGTGTCCGGGCCGGCGCAGTATTTT. It yields the protein CASSPEVSGPAQYF.

The rearrangement joins TRBV20-1 to TRBJ2-5, with unresolved D. The germline V and J ends were trimmed by 5 bases and 5 bases, with 9 bases remaining between them. The CDR3 has 11 amino acids. Germline V lookup: CDR1 DFQATT, CDR2 SNEGSKA (reference sequence). CDR3 amino acids: CSAPNGETQYF. CDR3 coding DNA: TGCAGTGCTCCGAACGGGGAGACCCAGTACTTC.

V usage is TRBV12-3 or TRBV12-4 and J usage is TRBJ2-4; TRBD1 aligns across 10 bases. The CDR3 is 15 amino acids. J was trimmed by 7 bases and V by 4 bases; bases with no gene match: 7. The CDR3 DNA is TGTGCCAGCAGTTCCTCCGGGACAGGGGTTAACATTCAGTACTTC. Protein: CASSSSGTGVNIQYF.

This clonotype turned up a few times. The CDR3 reads CASSFFQSSYEQYF. In nucleotides, the CDR3 is TGTGCCAGCAGCTTTTTTCAGAGCTCCTACGAGCAGTACTTC. The V and J genes are TRBV5-6 and TRBJ2-7; D gene uncertain. CDR1 SGHDT and CDR2 YYEEEE come from the germline V gene. This CDR3 comprises 14 residues. Trimming pared 2 bases from V and 0 bases from J, leaving 9 bases between.

This clonotype has a count of ten or more. The chain uses TRBV11-2 and TRBJ2-1; 10 bases line up with TRBD2. This CDR3 comprises 14 residues. CDR1 is SGHAT and CDR2 is FQNNGV in the germline V gene. The V segment lost 6 bases and the J segment 6 bases; nucleotides outside the gene matches: 5. CDR3 protein: CASSLAGVVNEQFF. Written as DNA, the CDR3 is TGTGCCAGCAGTCTAGCGGGGGTCGTCAATGAGCAGTTCTTC.

The table lists this clonotype with a few counts. The rearrangement joins TRBV7-8 to TRBJ2-3; D could derive from TRBD1 or TRBD2 (5 bases each). This CDR3 comprises 14 residues. V was shortened by 5 bases and J by 5 bases, with 14 bases between the two germline ends. Germline CDR1 and CDR2: SGHVS and FQNEAQ. The CDR3 region has the DNA TGTGCCAGCAGCCTTCGGGACCTCGGAGATACGCAGTATTTT. Translation gives CASSLRDLGDTQYF. Looking up the rest from reference TRBV7-8 and TRBJ2-3 gives the full variable domain: GAGVSQSPRYKVAKRGQDVALRCDPISGHVSLFWYQQALGQGPEFLTYFQNEAQLDKSGLPSDRFFAERPEGSVSTLKIQRTQQEDSAVYLCASSLRDLGDTQYFGPGTRLTVL.

This chain connects TRBV20-1 to TRBJ1-4; D not certain. V shed 2 bases and J shed 10 bases, with 11 bases lying between them. The CDR3 has 12 residues. CDR1 and CDR2 (germline): DFQATT, SNEGSKA (reference sequence). CDR3 sequence (DNA): TGCAGTGCTAGACAGGACGAGGTAAAACTGTTTTTT. It yields the protein CSARQDEVKLFF.

This clonotype showed up many times. A junction end diverges from the germline sequence, so it may reflect a read error. The chain carries TRBV7-9 and TRBJ2-1; 7 bases align to TRBD2. The V gene's germline CDR1 is SEHNR and CDR2 FQNEAQ (reference sequence). The CDR3 has 16 amino acids. The CDR3 DNA reads TGCGCCAGCAGCTTGGCCGGCGGGGGCTCCTACAATGAGCAGTTCTTC. Amino acid sequence: CASSLAGGGSYNEQFF.

In its sample, this clonotype was seen a few times. The chain uses TRBV9 and TRBJ2-1; possibly TRBD1 or TRBD2 for D (5 bases each). V shed 1 base and J shed 5 bases, with 13 bases lying between them. The CDR3 is 15 residues long. Germline V lookup: CDR1 SGDLS, CDR2 YYNGEE. The CDR3 loop reads CASSVTDGANNEQFF. Written as DNA, the CDR3 is TGTGCCAGCAGCGTAACGGACGGGGCTAACAATGAGCAGTTCTTC.

This clonotype appeared a few times. The rearrangement uses TRBV4-3 and TRBJ2-2; no reliable D call. The V and J ends lost 2 bases and 4 bases respectively, with 11 bases between them. CDR1 and CDR2 (germline): LGHNA, YSLEER. The length of the CDR3 is 15 residues. This CDR3 is CASSQRRGPTGELFF. DNA of the CDR3: TGCGCCAGCAGCCAAAGGAGAGGCCCCACCGGGGAGCTGTTTTTT.

The V and J genes are TRBV4-2 and TRBJ2-7; D gene ambiguous. Trimming took off 1 base at V and 5 bases at J, with 15 bases between the two ends. Germline V CDR1 and CDR2: LGHNA, YNFKEQ. The CDR3 is made up of 15 amino acids. The CDR3 sequence: CASSQGADKRDEQYF. As DNA, the CDR3 is TGTGCCAGCAGCCAAGGGGCGGATAAGAGAGACGAGCAGTACTTC.

This chain connects TRBV18 to TRBJ1-5, with D perhaps matching TRBD1 (5 bases). CDR1 is KGHSH and CDR2 is LQKENI in the germline V gene. There are 16 residues in the CDR3. V was trimmed by 3 bases and J by 4 bases, leaving 16 bases between them. Written as DNA, the CDR3 is TGTGCCAGCTCACCGGAGGCAAGCTCAGGGAATCAGCCCCAGCATTTT. As protein: CASSPEASSGNQPQHF.

The V gene is TRBV3-1, the J gene TRBJ2-1, with unresolved D. The CDR3 is made up of 13 amino acids. Between the trimmed V and J ends, which lost 1 base and 7 bases, there was a span of 8 bases. CDR1 LGHDT and CDR2 YNNKEL come from the germline V gene (reference sequence). The CDR3 sequence: CASSQGPGNEQFF. CDR3 DNA sequence: TGTGCCAGCAGCCAAGGGCCGGGTAATGAGCAGTTCTTC.

This clonotype was counted only a few times. The chain carries TRBV5-1 and TRBJ2-2, with 7 bases identical to TRBD1. The ends lost 4 bases at V and 4 bases at J; junction bases unmatched: 10. The CDR3 covers 16 residues. The germline V gene has CDR1 SGHRS and CDR2 YFSETQ. The CDR3 is CASSDRQGAGTGELFF. The CDR3 DNA reads TGCGCCAGCAGCGACAGACAGGGCGCGGGCACCGGGGAGCTGTTTTTT.

This clonotype was found a few times. V and J are TRBV21-1 and TRBJ2-7; the table's D call TRBD1 went unverified against the DNA. TRBV21-1 is classified as a pseudogene. The CDR3 runs to 15 residues. The CDR3 protein is CASSNGQGFSYEQYF. CDR3 sequence (DNA): TGTGCCAGCAGCAATGGACAGGGTTTCTCCTACGAGCAGTACTTC.

The chain links TRBV5-1 to TRBJ2-1; D is uncertain. V was pared by 0 bases and J by 3 bases, with 13 bases between. Germline V gene lookup returns CDR1 SGHRS and CDR2 YFSETQ. The CDR3 runs to 16 residues. CDR3 DNA sequence: TGCGCCAGCAGCTTGGCCGGTATGGGCCGCTACAATGAGCAGTTCTTC. It codes for CASSLAGMGRYNEQFF.